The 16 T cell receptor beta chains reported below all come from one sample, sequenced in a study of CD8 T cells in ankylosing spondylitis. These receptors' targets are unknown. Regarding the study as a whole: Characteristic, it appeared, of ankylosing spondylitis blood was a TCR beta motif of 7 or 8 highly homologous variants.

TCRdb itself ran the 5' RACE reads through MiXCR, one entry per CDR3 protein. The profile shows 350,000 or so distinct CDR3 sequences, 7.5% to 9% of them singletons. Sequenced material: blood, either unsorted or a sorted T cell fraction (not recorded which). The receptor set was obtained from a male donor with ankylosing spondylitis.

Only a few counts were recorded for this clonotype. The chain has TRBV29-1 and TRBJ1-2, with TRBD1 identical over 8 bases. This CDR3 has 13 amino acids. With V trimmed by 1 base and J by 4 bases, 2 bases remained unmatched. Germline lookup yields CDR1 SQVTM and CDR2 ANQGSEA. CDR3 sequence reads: CSVEVGTGYGYTF. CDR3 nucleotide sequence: TGCAGCGTTGAAGTGGGGACAGGCTATGGCTACACCTTC.

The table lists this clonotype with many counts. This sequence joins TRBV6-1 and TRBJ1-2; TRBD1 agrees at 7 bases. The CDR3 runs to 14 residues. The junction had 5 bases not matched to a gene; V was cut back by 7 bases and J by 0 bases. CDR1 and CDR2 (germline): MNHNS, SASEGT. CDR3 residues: CASTLTGTNYGYTF. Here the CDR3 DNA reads TGTGCCAGCACCCTGACAGGGACTAACTATGGCTACACCTTC.

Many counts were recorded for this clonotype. CDR3 nucleotides: TGTGCCAGCACTGTTGGCGACACTGAAGCTTTCTTT. Translated, it gives CASTVGDTEAFF. The J gene is TRBJ1-1, the V gene TRBV28; no firm D call. Deletions cut 7 bases from V and 3 bases from J, with 9 bases between. The CDR3 consists of 12 residues. The germline CDR1 and CDR2 sequences are MDHEN and SYDVKM.

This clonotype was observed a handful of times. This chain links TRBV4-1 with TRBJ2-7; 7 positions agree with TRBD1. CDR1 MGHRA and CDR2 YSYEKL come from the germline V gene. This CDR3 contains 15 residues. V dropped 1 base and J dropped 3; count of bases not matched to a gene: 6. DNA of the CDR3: TGCGCCAGCAGCCAAGGGAGAACAGGGGACTACGAGCAGTACTTC. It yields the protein CASSQGRTGDYEQYF.

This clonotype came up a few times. CDR3 nucleotides: TGTGCCAGCAGCTTAGTTTTTCGGGAGATGAACACTGAAGCTTTCTTT. Protein product: CASSLVFREMNTEAFF. The V call is TRBV7-8, the J call TRBJ1-1; unclear D gene. CDR3 length: 16 residues. Trimming took 1 base from V and 0 from J, leaving 12 bases between them. Germline assignment: CDR1 SGHVS and CDR2 FQNEAQ.

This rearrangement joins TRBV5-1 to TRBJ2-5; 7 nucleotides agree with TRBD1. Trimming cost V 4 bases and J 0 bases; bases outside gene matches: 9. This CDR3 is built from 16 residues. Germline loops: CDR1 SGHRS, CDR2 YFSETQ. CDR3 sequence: CASSAIRDRHQETQYF. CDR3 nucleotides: TGCGCCAGCAGCGCTATCCGGGACAGACACCAAGAGACCCAGTACTTC. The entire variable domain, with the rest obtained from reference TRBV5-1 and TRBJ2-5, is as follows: KAGVTQTPRYLIKTRGQQVTLSCSPISGHRSVSWYQQTPGQGLQFLFEYFSETQRNKGNFPGRFSGRQFSNSRSEMNVSTLELGDSALYLCASSAIRDRHQETQYFGPGTRLLVL.

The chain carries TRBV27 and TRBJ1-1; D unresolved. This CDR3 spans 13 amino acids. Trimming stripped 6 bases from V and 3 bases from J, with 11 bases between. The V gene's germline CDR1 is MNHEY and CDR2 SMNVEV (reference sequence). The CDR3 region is CASSGRVDTEAFF. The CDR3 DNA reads TGTGCCAGCAGCGGCCGGGTCGACACTGAAGCTTTCTTT.

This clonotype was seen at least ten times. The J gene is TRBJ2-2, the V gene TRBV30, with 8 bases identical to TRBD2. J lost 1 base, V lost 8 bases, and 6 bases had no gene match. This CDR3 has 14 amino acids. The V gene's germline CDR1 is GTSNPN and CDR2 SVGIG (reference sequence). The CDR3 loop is CAAGGGVNTGELFF. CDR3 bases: TGTGCCGCGGGGGGCGGGGTGAACACCGGGGAGCTGTTTTTT.

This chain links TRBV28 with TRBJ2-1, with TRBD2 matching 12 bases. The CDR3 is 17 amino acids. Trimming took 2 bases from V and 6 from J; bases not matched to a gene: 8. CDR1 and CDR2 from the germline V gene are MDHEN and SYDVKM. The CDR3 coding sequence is TGTGCCAGCAGTTTAGCGTCGACTAGCGGGAGTCGCAATGAGCAGTTCTTC. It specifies CASSLASTSGSRNEQFF.

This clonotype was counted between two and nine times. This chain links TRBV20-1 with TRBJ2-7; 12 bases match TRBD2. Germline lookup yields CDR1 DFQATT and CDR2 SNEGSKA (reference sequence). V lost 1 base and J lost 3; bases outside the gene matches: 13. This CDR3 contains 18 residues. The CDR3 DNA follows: TGCAGTGCTAGAGCCCTAGATCCCGGACTAGCGGGATACTACGAGCAGTACTTC. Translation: CSARALDPGLAGYYEQYF.

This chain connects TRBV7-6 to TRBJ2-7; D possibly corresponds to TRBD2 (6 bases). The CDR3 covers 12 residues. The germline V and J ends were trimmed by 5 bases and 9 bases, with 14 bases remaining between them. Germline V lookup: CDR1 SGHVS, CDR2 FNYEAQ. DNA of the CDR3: TGTGCCAGCAGCACTCACGGGGGAAGGCAGTACTTC. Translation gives CASSTHGGRQYF.

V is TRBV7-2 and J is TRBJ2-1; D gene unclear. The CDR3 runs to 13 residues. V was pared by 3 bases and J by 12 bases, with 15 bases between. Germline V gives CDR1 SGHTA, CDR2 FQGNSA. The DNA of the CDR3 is TGTGCCAGCAGCTTTCTGGATACAAGAGGGCAGTTCTTC. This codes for CASSFLDTRGQFF.

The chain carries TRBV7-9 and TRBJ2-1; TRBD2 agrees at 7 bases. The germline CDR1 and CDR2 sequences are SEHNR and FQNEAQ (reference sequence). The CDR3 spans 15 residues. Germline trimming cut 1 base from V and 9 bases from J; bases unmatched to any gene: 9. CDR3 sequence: CASSLGSSGGGEQFF. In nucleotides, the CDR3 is TGTGCCAGCAGCTTAGGTTCCAGTGGGGGGGGTGAGCAGTTCTTC.

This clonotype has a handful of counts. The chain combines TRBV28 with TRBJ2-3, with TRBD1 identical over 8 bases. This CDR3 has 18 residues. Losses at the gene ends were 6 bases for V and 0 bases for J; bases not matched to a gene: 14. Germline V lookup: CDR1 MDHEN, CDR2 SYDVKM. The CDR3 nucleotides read TGTGCCAGCAGCCCAGGACAGGGTAAGACGGAAAGCACAGATACGCAGTATTTT. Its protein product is CASSPGQGKTESTDTQYF.

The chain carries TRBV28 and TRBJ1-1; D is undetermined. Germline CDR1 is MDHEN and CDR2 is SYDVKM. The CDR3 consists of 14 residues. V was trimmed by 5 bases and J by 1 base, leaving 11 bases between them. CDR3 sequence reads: CASSERLPNTEAFF. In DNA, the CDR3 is TGTGCCAGCAGTGAAAGGTTACCGAACACTGAAGCTTTCTTT.

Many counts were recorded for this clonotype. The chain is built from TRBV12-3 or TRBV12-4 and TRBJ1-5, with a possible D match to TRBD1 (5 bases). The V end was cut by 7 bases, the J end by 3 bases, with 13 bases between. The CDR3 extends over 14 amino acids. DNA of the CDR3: TGTGCCAGCACCTTACAGGCGGACAATCAGCCCCAGCATTTT. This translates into CASTLQADNQPQHF.